These 7 T cell receptor beta chains were all obtained from the same sample, sequenced in a study of graft-versus-host responses after intestinal transplantation. Sequencing was performed with immunoSEQ multiplex PCR; in TCRdb, only in-frame clones are kept and a portion is missing. The sample contains some 40,000 clones, about 92% of which appear only once. Sequenced material: PBMCs, taken approximately 700 days after intestinal transplantation. The receptors here all came from a human patient who received an intestinal transplant, so some T cells may come from the graft donor.

The chain carries TRBV6-1 and TRBJ2-5, with a possible D match to TRBD2 (6 bases). V was trimmed by 4 bases and J by 2 bases, leaving 14 bases between them. Germline lookup yields CDR1 MNHNS and CDR2 SASEGT. This CDR3 region has 15 residues. Here the CDR3 DNA reads TGTGCCAGCAGTGCCGCGACTGGGGGGCAAGAGACCCAGTACTTC. Residues: CASSAATGGQETQYF.

V gene TRBV13 combines with J gene TRBJ2-1; 13 bases align to TRBD2. The ends lost 6 bases at V and 9 bases at J; junction bases unmatched: 8. There are 15 residues in the CDR3. Germline CDR1 is PRHDT and CDR2 is FYEKMQ (reference sequence). CDR3 in DNA: TGTGCCAGCAGACATACTAGCGGGGGGGCGGTTGAGCAGTTCTTC. This codes for CASRHTSGGAVEQFF.

The chain has TRBV7-6 and TRBJ2-7; the D call may be TRBD1 or TRBD2 (5 bases each). Trimming stripped 5 bases from V and 5 bases from J, with 16 bases between. The germline V gene encodes CDR1 SGHVS and CDR2 FNYEAQ. The CDR3 has 14 residues. CDR3 sequence reads: CASSPGTEGHEQYF. The DNA of the CDR3 is TGTGCCAGCAGCCCCGGGACCGAGGGCCACGAGCAGTACTTC.

The J gene is TRBJ2-7, the V gene TRBV18; the D is unclear. The V and J ends lost 6 bases and 2 bases respectively, with 5 bases between them. This CDR3 spans 11 amino acids. Germline CDR1 is KGHSH and CDR2 is LQKENI. The CDR3 nucleotides are TGTGCCAGCTCGCCAGCCTACGAGCAGTACTTC. This gives the protein CASSPAYEQYF.

The V gene is TRBV20-1, the J gene TRBJ2-1; D gene uncertain. V lost 4 bases, J lost 6 bases, and 4 bases lay in between. Germline assignment: CDR1 DFQATT and CDR2 SNEGSKA (reference sequence). The CDR3 runs to 10 residues. The CDR3 bases are TGCAGTGCTAACTTCAATGAGCAGTTCTTC. Its protein product is CSANFNEQFF.

This sequence joins TRBV5-6 and TRBJ2-7, with 8 bases fitting TRBD2. V lost 0 bases, J lost 2 bases, and 10 bases stayed unmatched. This CDR3 has 17 residues. The germline V gene has CDR1 SGHDT and CDR2 YYEEEE. Here the CDR3 DNA reads TGTGCCAGCAGCTTGGCCGCAGGGGCGGGGGGTACCTACGAGCAGTACTTC. Its translation: CASSLAAGAGGTYEQYF.

The chain has TRBV30 and TRBJ2-2; 10 bases are a match to TRBD2. Germline CDR1 and CDR2: GTSNPN and SVGIG (reference sequence). J gave up 7 bases and V 0 bases, and 5 bases lay outside the gene matches. This CDR3 region has 15 residues. CDR3 nucleotide sequence: TGTGCCTGGAGTGTCGGGCTAGCGGGAGTCGGGGAGCTGTTTTTT. It specifies CAWSVGLAGVGELFF.